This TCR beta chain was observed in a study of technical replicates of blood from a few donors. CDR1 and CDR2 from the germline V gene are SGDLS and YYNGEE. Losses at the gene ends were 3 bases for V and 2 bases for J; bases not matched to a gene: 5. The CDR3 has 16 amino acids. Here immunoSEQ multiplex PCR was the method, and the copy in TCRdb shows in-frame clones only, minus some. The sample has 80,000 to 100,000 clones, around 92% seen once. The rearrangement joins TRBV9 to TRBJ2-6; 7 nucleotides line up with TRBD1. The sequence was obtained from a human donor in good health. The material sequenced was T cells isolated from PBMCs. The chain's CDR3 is CASSGQGWPGANVLTF. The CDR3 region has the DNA TGTGCCAGCAGCGGACAGGGCTGGCCTGGGGCCAACGTCCTGACTTTC.